This T cell receptor (beta chain) stems from a study of sequential checkpoint blockade in melanoma. Study details: After nivolumab or ipilimumab alone, roughly 20 patients had week-13 rebiopsies. Study-wide results and caveats: In arm A, pretreatment tumor clonality was associated with response.

Treatment meaning: randomized to nivolumab then ipilimumab (arm A) or the reverse (arm B). This clone was picked up a small number of times. The antigen is undetermined. This CDR3 has 14 residues. Germline assignment: CDR1 MNHGY and CDR2 SAAAGT. Trimming removed 1 base from V and 0 bases from J, with 6 bases in between. The table came from immunoSEQ multiplex PCR; TCRdb's copy has only in-frame clones and leaves some out. The sample lists more than 6,500 clones; approximately 30% were seen once. V is TRBV6-8 and J is TRBJ1-1; D gene unclear. The source was tumor tissue (inferred from file names), collected from a patient given nivolumab and ipilimumab in sequence. The source of this sequence is a human donor with melanoma. The chain's CDR3 is CASSYLGVNTEAFF. The CDR3 region has the DNA TGTGCCAGCAGTTACTTGGGAGTGAACACTGAAGCTTTCTTT.